The clone carrying this T cell receptor beta chain was counted ten times or more. The data were obtained in a study of T cells in Graves' hyperthyroidism and ophthalmopathy. The CDR3 runs to 15 residues. CDR1 and CDR2 from the germline V gene are LGHDT and YNNKEL (reference sequence). J lost 7 bases, V lost 4 bases, and 9 bases had no gene match. Regions amplified from RNA transcripts were the TCR beta CDR3 regions. RT-PCR in the first round (using the HTBI primer set) targeted the TCR CDR3. TCRdb reanalysed the multiplex PCR reads using MiXCR and keeps one entry per CDR3 protein. This table has approximately 400,000 distinct CDR3 sequences, 15% to 18% appearing once.

The sequenced sample consisted of blood. The chain carries TRBV3-1 and TRBJ1-3; 8 nucleotides agree with TRBD1. This TCR was sampled from a woman aged 18-29 years with Graves' hyperthyroidism that later progressed to Graves' ophthalmopathy. The CDR3, as DNA: TGTGCCAGCAGCCGACGGACAGGGTTAGGGAACACCATATATTTT. Translation: CASSRRTGLGNTIYF.